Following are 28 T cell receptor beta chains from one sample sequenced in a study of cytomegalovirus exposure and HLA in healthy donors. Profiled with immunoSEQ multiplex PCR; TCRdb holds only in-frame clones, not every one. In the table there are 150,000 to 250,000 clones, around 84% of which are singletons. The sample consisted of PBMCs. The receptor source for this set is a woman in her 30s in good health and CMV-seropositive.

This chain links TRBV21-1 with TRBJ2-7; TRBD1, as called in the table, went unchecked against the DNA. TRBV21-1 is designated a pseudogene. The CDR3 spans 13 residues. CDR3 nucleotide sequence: TGTGCCAGCAGCGGGGTTTGGGGCGACGAGCAGTACTTC. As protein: CASSGVWGDEQYF.

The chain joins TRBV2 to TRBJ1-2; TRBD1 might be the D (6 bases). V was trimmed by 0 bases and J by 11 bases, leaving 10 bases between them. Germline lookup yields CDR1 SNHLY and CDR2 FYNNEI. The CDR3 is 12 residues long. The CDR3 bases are TGTGCCAGCAGTGAAGCGAGGACAGCATACACCTTC. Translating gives CASSEARTAYTF.

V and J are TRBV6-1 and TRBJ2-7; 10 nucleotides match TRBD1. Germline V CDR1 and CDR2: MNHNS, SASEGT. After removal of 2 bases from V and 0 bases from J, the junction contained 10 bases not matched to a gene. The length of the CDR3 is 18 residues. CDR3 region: CASSESSWGTGDSYEQYF. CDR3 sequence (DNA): TGTGCCAGCAGTGAATCTTCTTGGGGGACAGGGGACTCCTACGAGCAGTACTTC.

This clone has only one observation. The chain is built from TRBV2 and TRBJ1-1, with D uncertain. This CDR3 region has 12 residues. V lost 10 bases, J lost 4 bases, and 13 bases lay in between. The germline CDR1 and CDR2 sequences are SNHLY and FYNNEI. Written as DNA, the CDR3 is TGTGCCACCAGAACCCCGAGCACTGAAGCTTTCTTT. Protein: CATRTPSTEAFF.

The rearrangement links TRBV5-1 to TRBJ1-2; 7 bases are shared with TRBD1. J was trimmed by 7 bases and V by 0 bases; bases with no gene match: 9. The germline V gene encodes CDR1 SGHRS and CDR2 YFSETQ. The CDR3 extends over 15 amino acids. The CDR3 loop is CASSLDDRVRSGYTF. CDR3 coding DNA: TGCGCCAGCAGCTTGGACGACAGGGTCCGTTCTGGCTACACCTTC. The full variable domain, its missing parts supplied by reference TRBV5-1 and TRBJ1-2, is KAGVTQTPRYLIKTRGQQVTLSCSPISGHRSVSWYQQTPGQGLQFLFEYFSETQRNKGNFPGRFSGRQFSNSRSEMNVSTLELGDSALYLCASSLDDRVRSGYTFGSGTRLTVV.

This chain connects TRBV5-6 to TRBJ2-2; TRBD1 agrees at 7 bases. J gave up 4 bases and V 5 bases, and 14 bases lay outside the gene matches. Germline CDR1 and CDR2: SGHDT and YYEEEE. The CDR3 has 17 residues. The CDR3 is CASSPLRLAGGTGELFF. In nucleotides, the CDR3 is TGTGCCAGCAGTCCACTTAGACTGGCAGGGGGCACCGGGGAGCTGTTTTTT.

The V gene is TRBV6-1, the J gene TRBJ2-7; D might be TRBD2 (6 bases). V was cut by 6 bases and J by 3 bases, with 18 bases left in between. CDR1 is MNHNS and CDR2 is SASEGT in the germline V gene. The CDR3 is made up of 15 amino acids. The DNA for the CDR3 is TGTGCCAGCAGGACCCCTTCAACTAGCAGCTACGAGCAGTACTTC. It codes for CASRTPSTSSYEQYF.

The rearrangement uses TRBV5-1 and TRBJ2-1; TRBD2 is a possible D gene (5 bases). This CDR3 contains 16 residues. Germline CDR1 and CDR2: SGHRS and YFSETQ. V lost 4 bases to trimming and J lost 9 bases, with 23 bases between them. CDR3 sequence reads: CASSPQSLGVGGEQFF. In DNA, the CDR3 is TGCGCCAGCAGCCCACAGTCGTTGGGAGTAGGTGGTGAGCAGTTCTTC.

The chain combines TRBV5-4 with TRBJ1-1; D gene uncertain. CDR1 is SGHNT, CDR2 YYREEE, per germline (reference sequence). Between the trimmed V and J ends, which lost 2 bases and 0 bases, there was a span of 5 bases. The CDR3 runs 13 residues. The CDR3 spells CASSFLMNTEAFF. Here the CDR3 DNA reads TGTGCCAGCAGCTTCCTAATGAACACTGAAGCTTTCTTT.

The DNA for the CDR3 is TGTGCCAGCAGCCCGGGACAGGGACGATATTCCGTCGGTGGCTACACCTTC. It yields the protein CASSPGQGRYSVGGYTF. V gene TRBV5-6 combines with J gene TRBJ1-2, with TRBD1 matching over 9 bases. The CDR3 runs to 17 residues. Germline CDR1 reads SGHDT; CDR2 reads YYEEEE. J gave up 7 bases and V 4 bases, and 17 bases lay outside the gene matches.

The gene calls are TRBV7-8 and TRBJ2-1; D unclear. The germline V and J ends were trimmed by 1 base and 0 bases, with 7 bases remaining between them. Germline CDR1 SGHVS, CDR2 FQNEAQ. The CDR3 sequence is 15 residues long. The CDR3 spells CASSLGASSYNEQFF. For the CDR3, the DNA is TGTGCCAGCAGCTTAGGGGCCAGCTCCTACAATGAGCAGTTCTTC.

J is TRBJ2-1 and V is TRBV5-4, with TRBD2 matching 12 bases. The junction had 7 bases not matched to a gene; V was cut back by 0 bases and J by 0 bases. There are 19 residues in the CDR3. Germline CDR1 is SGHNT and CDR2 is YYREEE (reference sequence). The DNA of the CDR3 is TGTGCCAGCAGCTTGGGGCTAGCGGGAGGGCCTGGCTCCTACAATGAGCAGTTCTTC. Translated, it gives CASSLGLAGGPGSYNEQFF. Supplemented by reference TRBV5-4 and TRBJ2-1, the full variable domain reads ETGVTQSPTHLIKTRGQQVTLRCSSQSGHNTVSWYQQALGQGPQFIFQYYREEENGRGNFPPRFSGLQFPNYSSELNVNALELDDSALYLCASSLGLAGGPGSYNEQFFGPGTRLTVL.

The CDR3 DNA follows: TGTGCCAGCAGCTCCGCCGACAGGGGGCCTCAGCCCCAGCATTTT. Protein sequence: CASSSADRGPQPQHF. J is TRBJ1-5 and V is TRBV7-8; 10 bases agree with TRBD1. Germline values: CDR1 SGHVS, CDR2 FQNEAQ. The CDR3 spans 15 residues. J lost 6 bases, V lost 4 bases, and 6 bases had no gene match.

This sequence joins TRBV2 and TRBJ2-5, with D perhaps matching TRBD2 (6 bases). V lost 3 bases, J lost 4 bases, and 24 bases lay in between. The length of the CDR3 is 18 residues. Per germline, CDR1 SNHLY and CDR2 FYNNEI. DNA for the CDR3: TGTGCCAGCAGTGATCTGGATATGGGGCTAGCGAGTGGAGAGACCCAGTACTTC. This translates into CASSDLDMGLASGETQYF.

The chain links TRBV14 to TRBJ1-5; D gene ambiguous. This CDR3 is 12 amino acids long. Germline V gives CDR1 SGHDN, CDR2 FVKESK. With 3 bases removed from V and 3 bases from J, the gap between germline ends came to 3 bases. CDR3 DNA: TGTGCCAGCAGCCAGTACAATCAGCCCCAGCATTTT. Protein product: CASSQYNQPQHF.

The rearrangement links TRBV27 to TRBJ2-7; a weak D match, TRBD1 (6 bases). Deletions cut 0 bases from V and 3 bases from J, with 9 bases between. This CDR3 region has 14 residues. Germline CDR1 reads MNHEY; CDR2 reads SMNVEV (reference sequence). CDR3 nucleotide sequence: TGTGCCAGCAGTTTATCCGGACAGCACTACGAGCAGTACTTC. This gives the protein CASSLSGQHYEQYF.

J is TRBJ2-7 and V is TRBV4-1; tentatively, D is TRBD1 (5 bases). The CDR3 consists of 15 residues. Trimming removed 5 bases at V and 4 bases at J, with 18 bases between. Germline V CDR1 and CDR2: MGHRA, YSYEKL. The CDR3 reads CASSTPGRRDYEQYF. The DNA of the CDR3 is TGCGCCAGCAGCACGCCGGGTCGCAGGGATTACGAGCAGTACTTC.

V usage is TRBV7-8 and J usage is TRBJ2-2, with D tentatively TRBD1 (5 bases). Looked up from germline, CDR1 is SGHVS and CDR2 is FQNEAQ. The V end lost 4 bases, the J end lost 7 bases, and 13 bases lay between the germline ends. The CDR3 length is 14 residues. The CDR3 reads CASSYSLGHGELFF. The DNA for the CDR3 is TGTGCCAGCAGCTACTCACTGGGGCACGGGGAGCTGTTTTTT.

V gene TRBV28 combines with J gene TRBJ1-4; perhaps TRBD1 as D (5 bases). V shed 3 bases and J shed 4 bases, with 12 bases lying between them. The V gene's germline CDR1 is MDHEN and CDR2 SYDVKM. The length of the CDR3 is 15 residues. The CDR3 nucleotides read TGTGCCAGCAGTTTGCTCAGGGATTATAATGAAAAACTGTTTTTT. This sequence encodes CASSLLRDYNEKLFF. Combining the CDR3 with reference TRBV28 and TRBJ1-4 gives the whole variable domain DVKVTQSSRYLVKRTGEKVFLECVQDMDHENMFWYRQDPGLGLRLIYFSYDVKMKEKGDIPEGYSVSREKKERFSLILESASTNQTSMYLCASSLLRDYNEKLFFGSGTQLSVL.

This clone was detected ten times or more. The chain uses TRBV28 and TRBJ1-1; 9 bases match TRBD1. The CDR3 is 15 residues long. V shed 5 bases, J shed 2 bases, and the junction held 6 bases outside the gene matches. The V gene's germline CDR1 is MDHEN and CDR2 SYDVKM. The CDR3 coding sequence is TGTGCCAGCAGTCCGCGGACAGGGGTTAACACTGAAGCTTTCTTT. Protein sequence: CASSPRTGVNTEAFF.

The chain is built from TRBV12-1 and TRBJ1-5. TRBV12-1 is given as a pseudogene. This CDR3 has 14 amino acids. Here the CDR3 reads CASSTGGSNQPQHF. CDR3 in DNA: TGTGCCAGCTCCACGGGGGGCAGCAATCAGCCCCAGCATTTT.

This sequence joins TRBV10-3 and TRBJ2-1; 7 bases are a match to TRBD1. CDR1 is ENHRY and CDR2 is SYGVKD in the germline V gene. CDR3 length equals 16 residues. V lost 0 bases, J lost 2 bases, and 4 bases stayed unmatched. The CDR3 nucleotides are TGTGCCATCAGTGAGTCGACAGGGCCTACCTACAATGAGCAGTTCTTC. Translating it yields CAISESTGPTYNEQFF.

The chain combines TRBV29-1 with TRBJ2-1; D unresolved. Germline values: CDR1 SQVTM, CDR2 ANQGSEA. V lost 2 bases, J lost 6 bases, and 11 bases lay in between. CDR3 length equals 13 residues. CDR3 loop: CSVEPSVGNEQFF. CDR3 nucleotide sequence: TGCAGCGTTGAACCTAGTGTGGGCAATGAGCAGTTCTTC.

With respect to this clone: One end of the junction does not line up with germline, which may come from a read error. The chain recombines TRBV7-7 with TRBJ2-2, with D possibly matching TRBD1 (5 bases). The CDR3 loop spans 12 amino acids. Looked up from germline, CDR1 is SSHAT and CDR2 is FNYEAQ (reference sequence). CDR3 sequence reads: CASSLRGGELFF. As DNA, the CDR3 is TGTGCTAGCAGCTTAAGGGGCGGGGAGCTGTTTTTT. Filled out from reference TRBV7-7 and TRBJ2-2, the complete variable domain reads GAGVSQSPRYKVTKRGQDVTLRCDPISSHATLYWYQQALGQGPEFLTYFNYEAQPDKSGLPSDRFSAERPEGSISTLTIQRTEQRDSAMYRCASSLRGGELFFGEGSRLTVL.

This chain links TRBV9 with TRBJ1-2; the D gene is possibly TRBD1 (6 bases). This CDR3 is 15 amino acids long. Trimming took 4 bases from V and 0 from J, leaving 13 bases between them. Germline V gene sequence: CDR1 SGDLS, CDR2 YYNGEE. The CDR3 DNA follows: TGTGCCAGCAGCCCTAGAGGGGGAGCTAACTATGGCTACACCTTC. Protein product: CASSPRGGANYGYTF.

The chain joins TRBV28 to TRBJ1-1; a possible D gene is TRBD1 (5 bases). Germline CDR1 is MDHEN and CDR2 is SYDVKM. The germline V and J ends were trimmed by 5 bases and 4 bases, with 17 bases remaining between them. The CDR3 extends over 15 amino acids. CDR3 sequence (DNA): TGTGCCAGCAGTGCTCACGCCCAGGGCGGCACTGAAGCTTTCTTT. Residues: CASSAHAQGGTEAFF.

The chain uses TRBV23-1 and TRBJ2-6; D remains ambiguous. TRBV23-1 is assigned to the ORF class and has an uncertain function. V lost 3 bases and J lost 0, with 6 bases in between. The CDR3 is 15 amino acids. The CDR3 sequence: CASSQNFSGANVLTF. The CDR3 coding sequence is TGCGCCAGCAGTCAGAACTTCTCTGGGGCCAACGTCCTGACTTTC.

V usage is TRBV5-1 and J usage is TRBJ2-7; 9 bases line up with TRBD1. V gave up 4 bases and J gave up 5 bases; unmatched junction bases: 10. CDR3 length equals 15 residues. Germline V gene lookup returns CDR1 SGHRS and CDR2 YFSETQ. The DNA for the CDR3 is TGCGCCAGCAGCCCGAGCGGGACAGGGAACGACGAGCAGTACTTC. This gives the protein CASSPSGTGNDEQYF.